Sequencing of this T cell receptor (beta chain) was carried out in a study of blood T cell repertoires in COVID-19. Study overall: The study drew acute and convalescent COVID-19 samples from the United States, Italy and Spain.

Participant ages covered about 18 to 89 years across 24 US areas. Cohort placement rested on clinical history that participants reported themselves. CDR3 length: 12 amino acids. The V gene lost 8 bases and the J gene lost 4 bases, with 9 bases spanning the gap. Germline V gene data show CDR1 as PRHDT and CDR2 as FYEKMQ (reference sequence). Sequenced by immunoSEQ multiplex PCR; TCRdb stores in-frame clones only, minus some. This repertoire shows about 400,000 clones, 70% to 90% found once; its top ten account for approximately 2%. The sequencing sample was made of PBMCs or T cells enriched from blood (not recorded which). The TCR sequence derives from a woman in her forties with acute COVID-19. This chain uses TRBV13 with TRBJ2-1, with a weak D call TRBD2 (5 bases). This CDR3 reads CASGRTYNEQFF. In DNA form, the CDR3 reads TGTGCCAGCGGTAGGACTTACAATGAGCAGTTCTTC.